The following is a T cell receptor (beta chain) sequence with its context. Using immunoSEQ multiplex PCR, the repertoire was profiled, and TCRdb retains in-frame clones only, with some absent. The repertoire holds approximately 270,000 clones, with 70% to 90% as singletons. The data stem from a study of blood T cell repertoires in COVID-19. In the study overall: Researchers got acute and convalescent COVID-19 samples from the United States, Italy and Spain. PBMCs, B-cell-depleted T cells, or T cells were the source of the cDNA or gDNA that made up the material.

Trimming at V came to 7 bases and at J to 2 bases, leaving 7 bases not matched to a gene. Germline CDR1 SGHAT, CDR2 FQNNGV. CDR3 length: 15 amino acids. The rearrangement links TRBV11-2 to TRBJ2-7; 11 bases match TRBD2. The receptor was isolated from an elderly man with acute or convalescent COVID-19. The sequenced material came from peripheral blood. The chain's CDR3 is CASTFTSGGTYEQYF. The DNA of the CDR3 is TGTGCCAGCACCTTTACTAGCGGGGGAACCTACGAGCAGTACTTC.